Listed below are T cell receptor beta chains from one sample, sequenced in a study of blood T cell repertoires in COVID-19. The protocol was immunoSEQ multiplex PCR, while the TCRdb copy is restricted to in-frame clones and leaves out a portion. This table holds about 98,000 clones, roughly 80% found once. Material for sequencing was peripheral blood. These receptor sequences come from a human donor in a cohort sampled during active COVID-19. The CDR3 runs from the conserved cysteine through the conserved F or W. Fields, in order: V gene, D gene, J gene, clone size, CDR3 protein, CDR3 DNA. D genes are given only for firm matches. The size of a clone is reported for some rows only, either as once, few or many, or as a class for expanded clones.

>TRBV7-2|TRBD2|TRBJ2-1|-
CASSLSGTSHYNEQFF
TGTGCCAGCAGCCTTTCCGGGACTAGTCATTACAATGAGCAGTTCTTC
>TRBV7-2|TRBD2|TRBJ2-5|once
CASSLGLAGVETQYF
TGTGCCAGCAGCTTAGGGCTAGCGGGGGTTGAGACCCAGTACTTC
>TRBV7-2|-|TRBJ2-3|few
CASSFPWRVGVADTQYF
TGTGCCAGCAGCTTCCCGTGGCGCGTAGGGGTCGCGGATACGCAGTATTTT
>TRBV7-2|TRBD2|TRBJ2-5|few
CASSFGLGETQYF
TGTGCCAGCAGCTTTGGACTAGGAGAGACCCAGTACTTC
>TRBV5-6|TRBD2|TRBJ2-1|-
CASSLEGTSGYNEQFF
TGTGCCAGCAGCTTGGAGGGGACTAGCGGATACAATGAGCAGTTCTTC
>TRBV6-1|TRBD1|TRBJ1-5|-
CASSDTGGSQPQHF
TGTGCCAGCAGTGATACAGGGGGATCTCAGCCCCAGCATTTT
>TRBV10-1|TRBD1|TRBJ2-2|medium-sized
CASSERGRELFF
TGCGCCAGCAGTGAAAGGGGGCGCGAGCTGTTTTTT
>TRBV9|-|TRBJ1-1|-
CASSVASMGRTEAFF
TGTGCCAGCAGCGTGGCTTCGATGGGGAGGACTGAAGCTTTCTTT
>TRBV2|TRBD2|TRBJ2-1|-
CASKTSGGSNEQFF
TGTGCCAGCAAGACTAGCGGGGGGTCCAATGAGCAGTTCTTC
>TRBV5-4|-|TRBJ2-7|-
CASSLLLGNGYEQYF
TGTGCCAGCAGCTTGCTCCTCGGTAACGGGTACGAGCAGTACTTC
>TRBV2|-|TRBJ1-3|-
CASSDLRGSGNTIYF
TGTGCCAGCAGTGATCTCCGAGGCTCTGGAAACACCATATATTTT
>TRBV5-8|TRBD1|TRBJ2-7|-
CASSTNRGREQYF
TGTGCCAGCAGCACTAACAGGGGGCGGGAGCAGTACTTC
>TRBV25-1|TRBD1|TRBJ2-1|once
CASSEPPRTGLGNEQFF
TGTGCCAGCAGTGAACCTCCTCGGACAGGGCTTGGAAATGAGCAGTTCTTC
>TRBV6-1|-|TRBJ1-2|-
CASSESGGGGGYGYTF
TGTGCCAGCAGTGAATCCGGGGGGGGAGGGGGCTATGGCTACACCTTC
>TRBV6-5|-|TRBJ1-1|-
CASSLMTGTEAFF
TGTGCCAGCAGTCTAATGACGGGGACTGAAGCTTTCTTT
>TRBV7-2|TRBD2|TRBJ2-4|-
CASSWSGGQNIQYF
TGTGCCAGCAGCTGGTCGGGAGGCCAAAACATTCAGTACTTC
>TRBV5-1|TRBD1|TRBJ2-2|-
CASSWAGGDGGELFF
TGCGCCAGCAGCTGGGCAGGGGGCGACGGCGGGGAGCTGTTTTTT
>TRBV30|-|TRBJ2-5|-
CAWSRQETQYF
TGTGCCTGGAGTCGGCAAGAGACCCAGTACTTC
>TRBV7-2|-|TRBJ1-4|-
CASTPDGGIEKLFF
TGTGCCAGCACCCCAGACGGCGGCATCGAAAAACTGTTTTTT
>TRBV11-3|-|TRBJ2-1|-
CASSPRGLRGNEQFF
TGTGCCAGCAGTCCAAGGGGACTTCGGGGGAATGAGCAGTTCTTC
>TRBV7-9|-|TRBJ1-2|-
CASSLEGGGGYTF
TGTGCCAGCAGCTTAGAAGGGGGGGGTGGCTACACCTTC
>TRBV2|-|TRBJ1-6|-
CASSPGNSPLHF
TGTGCCAGCAGTCCAGGGAATTCACCCCTCCACTTT
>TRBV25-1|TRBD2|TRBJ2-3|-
CASSESSGRADTQYF
TGTGCCAGCAGTGAATCGAGCGGGAGGGCAGATACGCAGTATTTT
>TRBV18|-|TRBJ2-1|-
CASSERREYYNEQFF
TGTGCCAGCTCAGAACGGAGGGAATACTACAATGAGCAGTTCTTC